These 26 T cell receptor beta chains came from one sample sequenced in a study of cytomegalovirus exposure and HLA in healthy donors. The PCR made use of 60 Vbeta and 13 Jbeta primers. TCRdb's table, derived via immunoSEQ multiplex PCR, lists solely in-frame clones and lacks some. The sample holds around 150,000 clones, 60% to 80% seen once. Sequencing input: PBMCs. These receptors were taken from a male donor in good health and CMV-seronegative.

The rearrangement uses TRBV9 and TRBJ2-1; D not resolved. Trimming shortened V by 4 bases and J by 5 bases, and 7 bases separated the two germline ends. This CDR3 comprises 12 residues. CDR1 is SGDLS, CDR2 YYNGEE, per germline. CDR3 nucleotides: TGTGCCAGCAGCCAAGCTGACAATGAGCAGTTCTTC. It yields the protein CASSQADNEQFF.

In its sample, this clone was seen once. The J gene is TRBJ2-7, the V gene TRBV9, with a tentative D call TRBD1 (6 bases). This CDR3 comprises 14 residues. Trimming removed 3 bases from V and 1 base from J, with 11 bases in between. CDR1 and CDR2 (germline): SGDLS, YYNGEE. The CDR3 here is CASSADSWSYEQYF. The CDR3 nucleotides read TGTGCCAGCAGCGCGGACAGTTGGTCCTACGAGCAGTACTTC.

V usage is TRBV27 and J usage is TRBJ2-7, with 10 positions matching TRBD1. CDR3 length: 14 amino acids. Germline values: CDR1 MNHEY, CDR2 SMNVEV (reference sequence). The V segment lost 8 bases and the J segment 2 bases; nucleotides outside the gene matches: 6. Written as DNA, the CDR3 is TGTGCCAGCGGGCCCGGGACAGGGGCCTACGAGCAGTACTTC. Its protein is CASGPGTGAYEQYF.

This clone is a singleton in its sample. The chain has TRBV5-4 and TRBJ2-1; 9 bases agree with TRBD2. Germline values: CDR1 SGHNT, CDR2 YYREEE (reference sequence). CDR3 size: 16 residues. Germline trimming cut 0 bases from V and 7 bases from J; bases unmatched to any gene: 8. CDR3 sequence reads: CASSLAGRGGRNEQFF. DNA of the CDR3: TGTGCCAGCAGCTTGGCCGGGCGGGGGGGCCGTAATGAGCAGTTCTTC. Drawing the rest from reference TRBV5-4 and TRBJ2-1, the complete variable domain is ETGVTQSPTHLIKTRGQQVTLRCSSQSGHNTVSWYQQALGQGPQFIFQYYREEENGRGNFPPRFSGLQFPNYSSELNVNALELDDSALYLCASSLAGRGGRNEQFFGPGTRLTVL.

This clone was detected only once. The V call is TRBV6-6, the J call TRBJ2-7; tentatively, D is TRBD2 (6 bases). Per the germline V gene, CDR1 is MNHNY and CDR2 is SVGAGI (reference sequence). The V end lost 6 bases, the J end lost 1 base, and 7 bases lay between the germline ends. The CDR3 sequence is 12 residues long. CDR3 nucleotide sequence: TGTGCCAGCAGGACTAGTTCCTACGAGCAGTACTTC. Encoded protein: CASRTSSYEQYF.

This clone occurred once. The V and J genes are TRBV2 and TRBJ1-4; TRBD1 agrees at 8 bases. This CDR3 is built from 13 residues. The germline CDR1 and CDR2 sequences are SNHLY and FYNNEI. This CDR3 is CSSFRDRTEKLFF. CDR3 nucleotides: TGTTCCTCCTTCCGGGACAGGACTGAAAAACTGTTTTTT.

V and J are TRBV30 and TRBJ1-6; 12 nucleotides align to TRBD1. Germline CDR1 GTSNPN, CDR2 SVGIG (reference sequence). The CDR3 is 19 amino acids. V shed 3 bases and J 8 bases; nucleotides not matched to a gene: 17. The CDR3 DNA reads TGTGCCTGGAGCCTCGGGACAGGGGGCGTTGGTTATTTCGATTCACCCCTCCACTTT. Translation gives CAWSLGTGGVGYFDSPLHF.

The CDR3 loop reads CASTEPGRLNQPQHF. In nucleotides, the CDR3 is TGTGCCAGTACTGAACCTGGCAGGTTAAATCAGCCCCAGCATTTT. This chain links TRBV19 with TRBJ1-5; D is undetermined. This CDR3 is 15 amino acids long. From germline, CDR1 is LNHDA and CDR2 SQIVND (reference sequence). Trimming left V 7 bases short and J 4 bases short, with 17 bases between.

The chain joins TRBV5-6 to TRBJ2-1, with D tentatively TRBD1 (5 bases). The germline gives CDR1 SGHDT, CDR2 YYEEEE. The CDR3 contains 13 residues. V was cut by 0 bases and J by 9 bases, with 10 bases left in between. The CDR3: CASSLGVGLEQFF. The CDR3 DNA follows: TGTGCCAGCAGCTTGGGTGTGGGGCTTGAGCAGTTCTTC. Supplemented by reference TRBV5-6 and TRBJ2-1, the full variable domain reads DAGVTQSPTHLIKTRGQQVTLRCSPKSGHDTVSWYQQALGQGPQFIFQYYEEEERQRGNFPDRFSGHQFPNYSSELNVNALLLGDSALYLCASSLGVGLEQFFGPGTRLTVL.

V and J are TRBV9 and TRBJ2-3; D possibly corresponds to TRBD2 (6 bases). Trimming took 5 bases from V and 2 from J, leaving 21 bases between them. Germline lookup yields CDR1 SGDLS and CDR2 YYNGEE. This CDR3 spans 17 amino acids. This chain's CDR3 is CASSDHRRRENTDTQYF. DNA for the CDR3: TGTGCCAGCAGTGACCATAGGAGGCGGGAAAACACAGATACGCAGTATTTT.

CDR3 residues: CASSFSTSGKAYEQYF. Here the CDR3 DNA reads TGTGCCAGCAGCTTTTCGACTAGCGGGAAGGCCTACGAGCAGTACTTC. J is TRBJ2-7 and V is TRBV7-2; 11 bases line up with TRBD2. Germline CDR1 SGHTA, CDR2 FQGNSA. V shed 3 bases and J 2 bases; nucleotides not matched to a gene: 6. The CDR3 is 16 residues long.

J is TRBJ2-1 and V is TRBV4-3, with 8 bases fitting TRBD2. CDR3 length: 16 amino acids. Trimming cost V 4 bases and J 9 bases; bases outside gene matches: 14. Germline V gene data show CDR1 as LGHNA and CDR2 as YSLEER. The CDR3 here is CASSLISGGPRSEQFF. As DNA, the CDR3 is TGCGCCAGCAGCCTGATTTCGGGAGGGCCAAGGAGTGAGCAGTTCTTC.

This clone was detected once. The junction departs from germline at one end; a sequencing error may be responsible. V and J are TRBV6-5 and TRBJ2-2; TRBD1 agrees at 7 bases. The CDR3 length is 15 residues. The germline V gene encodes CDR1 MNHEY and CDR2 SVGAGI. Here the CDR3 DNA reads TGTGCCAGCAGTATCGACAGGGTGAGAGCCGGGGAGCCGTTTTTT. As protein: CASSIDRVRAGEPFF.

The chain couples TRBV11-2 to TRBJ2-2; 7 nucleotides line up with TRBD1. Germline loops: CDR1 SGHAT, CDR2 FQNNGV. With V trimmed by 5 bases and J by 6 bases, 6 bases remained unmatched. The CDR3 extends over 14 amino acids. The CDR3 reads CASSTQGMAGELFF. The CDR3 nucleotides read TGTGCCAGCAGCACACAGGGGATGGCCGGGGAGCTGTTTTTT.

This clone was seen a few times. V is TRBV6-4 and J is TRBJ1-6; 9 bases are a match to TRBD1. The CDR3 runs 14 residues. The trim removed 6 bases at V and 5 bases at J, leaving 2 bases unmatched. Germline CDR1 is MRHNA and CDR2 is SNTAGT. This CDR3 is CASRQGADNSPLHF. CDR3 nucleotides: TGTGCCAGCAGACAGGGGGCCGATAATTCACCCCTCCACTTT.

J is TRBJ2-7 and V is TRBV12-5, with 7 bases lining up with TRBD1. The germline V gene encodes CDR1 LGHNT and CDR2 FRNRAP. The CDR3 consists of 15 residues. J gave up 1 base and V 1 base, and 4 bases lay outside the gene matches. This chain's CDR3 is CASGLGETGSYEQYF. CDR3 in DNA: TGTGCTAGTGGTTTGGGAGAGACAGGGTCCTACGAGCAGTACTTC.

As for this clone: Other DNA sequences in the same sample also yield this CDR3. The chain uses TRBV18 and TRBJ1-1; D is undetermined. CDR1 is KGHSH, CDR2 LQKENI, per germline. The CDR3 loop spans 14 amino acids. V was shortened by 2 bases and J by 1 base, with 8 bases between the two germline ends. The CDR3 sequence is CASSPVATNTEAFF. As DNA, the CDR3 is TGTGCCAGCTCACCAGTGGCCACGAACACTGAAGCTTTCTTT. The whole variable domain, remainder taken from reference TRBV18 and TRBJ1-1, is NAGVMQNPRHLVRRRGQEARLRCSPMKGHSHVYWYRQLPEEGLKFMVYLQKENIIDESGMPKERFSAEFPKEGPSILRIQQVVRGDSAAYFCASSPVATNTEAFFGQGTRLTVV.

The gene calls are TRBV29-1 and TRBJ2-1, with 10 bases identical to TRBD2. Looked up from germline, CDR1 is SQVTM and CDR2 is ANQGSEA. J was trimmed by 1 base and V by 5 bases; bases with no gene match: 2. The CDR3 contains 14 residues. In DNA, the CDR3 is TGCAGCGTTAGCGGGGGGGCTTCCTACAATGAGCAGTTCTTC. This encodes CSVSGGASYNEQFF.

The chain is built from TRBV7-2 and TRBJ2-1, with D tentatively TRBD2 (6 bases). The V gene lost 1 base and the J gene lost 7 bases, with 14 bases spanning the gap. CDR1 SGHTA and CDR2 FQGNSA come from the germline V gene. The CDR3 runs 15 residues. The CDR3: CASSLGRGALNEQFF. Written as DNA, the CDR3 is TGTGCCAGCAGCTTAGGGCGGGGCGCATTAAATGAGCAGTTCTTC.

This clone has just a few counts. The chain recombines TRBV6-4 with TRBJ2-5; a weak D match, TRBD1 (5 bases). The J call may be mistaken, given a closer DNA end match to TRBJ2-7. Germline CDR1 is MRHNA and CDR2 is SNTAGT. The CDR3 contains 14 residues. The CDR3 protein is CASSETEVSSEQYF. The CDR3 DNA reads TGTGCCAGCAGTGAGACAGAAGTTAGCTCCGAGCAGTACTTC.

This clone was detected a few times. The chain carries TRBV19 and TRBJ2-3; TRBD1 aligns across 7 bases. The CDR3 spans 15 residues. Looked up from germline, CDR1 is LNHDA and CDR2 is SQIVND (reference sequence). V dropped 5 bases and J dropped 2; count of bases not matched to a gene: 7. The CDR3 spells CASSPSGQATDTQYF. Here the CDR3 DNA reads TGTGCCAGTAGTCCCTCAGGACAGGCCACAGATACGCAGTATTTT. Using reference TRBV19 and TRBJ2-3 for the parts outside the CDR3, the full variable domain is DGGITQSPKYLFRKEGQNVTLSCEQNLNHDAMYWYRQDPGQGLRLIYYSQIVNDFQKGDIAEGYSVSREKKESFPLTVTSAQKNPTAFYLCASSPSGQATDTQYFGPGTRLTVL.

The rearrangement joins TRBV5-1 to TRBJ2-3, with 9 positions matching TRBD2. V gave up 0 bases and J gave up 1 base; unmatched junction bases: 6. The CDR3 runs to 17 residues. Per germline, CDR1 SGHRS and CDR2 YFSETQ. The CDR3 loop reads CASSLAASGARTDTQYF. The CDR3 DNA sequence: TGCGCCAGCAGCTTGGCCGCTAGCGGGGCACGCACAGATACGCAGTATTTT. Filled out from reference TRBV5-1 and TRBJ2-3, the complete variable domain reads KAGVTQTPRYLIKTRGQQVTLSCSPISGHRSVSWYQQTPGQGLQFLFEYFSETQRNKGNFPGRFSGRQFSNSRSEMNVSTLELGDSALYLCASSLAASGARTDTQYFGPGTRLTVL.

The chain recombines TRBV6-1 with TRBJ1-2, with a tentative D call TRBD1 (5 bases). Between the trimmed V and J ends, which lost 3 bases and 8 bases, there was a span of 13 bases. Germline lookup yields CDR1 MNHNS and CDR2 SASEGT. The CDR3 consists of 13 residues. The CDR3 spells CASSDEGVRGYTF. DNA for the CDR3: TGTGCCAGCAGTGACGAAGGGGTAAGAGGCTACACCTTC.

The rearrangement joins TRBV25-1 to TRBJ2-1; maybe TRBD1 (5 bases). Germline lookup yields CDR1 MGHDK and CDR2 SYGVNS. The CDR3 sequence is 16 residues long. V was cut by 4 bases and J by 7 bases, with 20 bases left in between. The CDR3 nucleotides are TGTGCCAGCAGTGGGCGAACAGGAGTCGATAGTAATGAGCAGTTCTTC. Encoded protein: CASSGRTGVDSNEQFF.

The count of this clone is one. The chain is built from TRBV7-2 and TRBJ2-5; D is possibly TRBD2 (5 bases). Germline V gene lookup returns CDR1 SGHTA and CDR2 FQGNSA. The V end lost 5 bases, the J end lost 0 bases, and 10 bases lay between the germline ends. This CDR3 contains 14 residues. This CDR3 reads CASSQRRNQETQYF. For the CDR3, the DNA is TGTGCCAGCAGCCAAAGGAGGAACCAAGAGACCCAGTACTTC.

This clone was counted only a few times. In the same sample, other DNA sequences code for this CDR3. V is TRBV5-1 and J is TRBJ2-5, with 10 bases matching TRBD2. Per germline, CDR1 SGHRS and CDR2 YFSETQ. There are 14 residues in the CDR3. The ends lost 7 bases at V and 5 bases at J; junction bases unmatched: 8. CDR3: CASGPKTSGETQYF. CDR3 bases: TGCGCCAGCGGCCCAAAGACTAGCGGGGAGACCCAGTACTTC. Full variable domain (rest looked up from reference TRBV5-1 and TRBJ2-5): KAGVTQTPRYLIKTRGQQVTLSCSPISGHRSVSWYQQTPGQGLQFLFEYFSETQRNKGNFPGRFSGRQFSNSRSEMNVSTLELGDSALYLCASGPKTSGETQYFGPGTRLLVL.